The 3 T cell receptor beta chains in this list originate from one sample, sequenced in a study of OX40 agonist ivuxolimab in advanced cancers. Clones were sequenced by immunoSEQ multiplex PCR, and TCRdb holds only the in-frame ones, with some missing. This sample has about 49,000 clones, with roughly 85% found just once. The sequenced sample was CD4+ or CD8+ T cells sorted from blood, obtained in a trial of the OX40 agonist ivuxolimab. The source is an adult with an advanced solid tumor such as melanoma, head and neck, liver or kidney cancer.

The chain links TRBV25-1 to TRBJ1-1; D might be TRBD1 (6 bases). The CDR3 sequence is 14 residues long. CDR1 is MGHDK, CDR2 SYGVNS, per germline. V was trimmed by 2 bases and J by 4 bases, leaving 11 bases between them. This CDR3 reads CASSEGGAGTEAFF. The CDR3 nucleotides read TGTGCCAGCAGTGAAGGGGGGGCTGGCACTGAAGCTTTCTTT.

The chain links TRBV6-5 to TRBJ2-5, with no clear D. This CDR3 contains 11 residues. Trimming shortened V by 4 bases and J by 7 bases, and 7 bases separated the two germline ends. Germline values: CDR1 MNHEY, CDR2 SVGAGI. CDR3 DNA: TGTGCCAGCAGTTTCGCTGGGACCCAGTACTTC. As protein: CASSFAGTQYF.

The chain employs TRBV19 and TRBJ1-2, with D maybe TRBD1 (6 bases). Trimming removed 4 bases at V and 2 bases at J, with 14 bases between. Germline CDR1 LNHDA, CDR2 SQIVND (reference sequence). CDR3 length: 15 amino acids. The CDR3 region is CASSTAGHLNYGYTF. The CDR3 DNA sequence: TGTGCCAGTAGTACAGCGGGACACCTAAACTATGGCTACACCTTC.